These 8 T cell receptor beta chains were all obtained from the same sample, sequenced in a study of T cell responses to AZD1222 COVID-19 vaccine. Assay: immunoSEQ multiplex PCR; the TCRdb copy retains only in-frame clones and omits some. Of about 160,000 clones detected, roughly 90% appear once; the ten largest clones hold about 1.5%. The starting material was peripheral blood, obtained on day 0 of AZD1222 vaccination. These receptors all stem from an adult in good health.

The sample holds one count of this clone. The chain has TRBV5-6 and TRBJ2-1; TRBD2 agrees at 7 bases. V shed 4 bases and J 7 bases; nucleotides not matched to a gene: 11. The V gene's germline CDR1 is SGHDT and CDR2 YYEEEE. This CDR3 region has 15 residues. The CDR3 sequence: CASSQLRASGNEQFF. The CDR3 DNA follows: TGTGCCAGCAGCCAGCTACGGGCTAGCGGAAATGAGCAGTTCTTC.

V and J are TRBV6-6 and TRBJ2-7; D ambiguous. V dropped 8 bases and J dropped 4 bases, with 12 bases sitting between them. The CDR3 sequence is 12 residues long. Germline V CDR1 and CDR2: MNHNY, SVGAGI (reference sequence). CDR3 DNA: TGTGCCAGCCTTACGAGTGGATACGAGCAGTACTTC. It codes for CASLTSGYEQYF.

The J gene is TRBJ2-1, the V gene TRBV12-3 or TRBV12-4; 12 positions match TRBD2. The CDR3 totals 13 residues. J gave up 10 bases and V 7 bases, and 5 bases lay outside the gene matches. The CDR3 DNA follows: TGTGCCAGCAAAGGACTAGCGGGAAACGAGCAGTTCTTC. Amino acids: CASKGLAGNEQFF.

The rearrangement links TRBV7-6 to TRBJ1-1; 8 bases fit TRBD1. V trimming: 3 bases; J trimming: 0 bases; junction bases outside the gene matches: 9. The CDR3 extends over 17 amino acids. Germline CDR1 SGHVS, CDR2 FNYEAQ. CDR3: CASSFFPGTGLNTEAFF. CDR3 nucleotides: TGTGCCAGCAGCTTCTTTCCCGGGACAGGATTGAACACTGAAGCTTTCTTT.

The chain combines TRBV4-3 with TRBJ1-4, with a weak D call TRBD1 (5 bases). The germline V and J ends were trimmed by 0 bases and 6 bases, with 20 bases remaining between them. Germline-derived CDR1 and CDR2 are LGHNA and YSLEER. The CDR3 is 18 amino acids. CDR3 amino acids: CASSQDMLGRGLYEKLFF. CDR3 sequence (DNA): TGCGCCAGCAGCCAAGATATGCTGGGGCGCGGATTATATGAAAAACTGTTTTTT.

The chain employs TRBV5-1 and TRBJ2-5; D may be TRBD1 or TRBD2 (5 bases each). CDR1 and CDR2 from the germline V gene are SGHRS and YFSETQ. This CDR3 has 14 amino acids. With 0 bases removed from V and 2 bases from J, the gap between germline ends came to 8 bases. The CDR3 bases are TGCGCCAGCAGCTTGGTTTGGGGGCAAGAGACCCAGTACTTC. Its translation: CASSLVWGQETQYF. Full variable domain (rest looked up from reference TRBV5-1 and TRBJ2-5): KAGVTQTPRYLIKTRGQQVTLSCSPISGHRSVSWYQQTPGQGLQFLFEYFSETQRNKGNFPGRFSGRQFSNSRSEMNVSTLELGDSALYLCASSLVWGQETQYFGPGTRLLVL.

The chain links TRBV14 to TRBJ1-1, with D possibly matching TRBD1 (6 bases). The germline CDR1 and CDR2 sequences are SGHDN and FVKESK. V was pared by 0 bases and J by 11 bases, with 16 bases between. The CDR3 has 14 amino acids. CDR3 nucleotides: TGTGCCAGCAGCCAAGAGGGGTCGGGGGCGCGGGCTTTCTTT. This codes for CASSQEGSGARAFF. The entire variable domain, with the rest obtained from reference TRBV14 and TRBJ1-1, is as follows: EAGVTQFPSHSVIEKGQTVTLRCDPISGHDNLYWYRRVMGKEIKFLLHFVKESKQDESGMPNNRFLAERTGGTYSTLKVQPAELEDSGVYFCASSQEGSGARAFFGQGTRLTVV.

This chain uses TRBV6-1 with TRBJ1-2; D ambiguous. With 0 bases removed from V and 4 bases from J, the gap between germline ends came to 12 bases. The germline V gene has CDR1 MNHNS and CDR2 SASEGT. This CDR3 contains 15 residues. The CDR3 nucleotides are TGTGCCAGCAGTGAAGCGCGGGCAGGTCTCTATGGCTACACCTTC. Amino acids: CASSEARAGLYGYTF.